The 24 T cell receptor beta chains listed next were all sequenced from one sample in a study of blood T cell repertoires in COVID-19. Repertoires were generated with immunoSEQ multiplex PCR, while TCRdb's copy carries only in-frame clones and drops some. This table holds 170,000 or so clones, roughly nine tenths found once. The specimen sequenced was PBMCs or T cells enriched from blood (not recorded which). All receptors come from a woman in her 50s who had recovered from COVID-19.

The CDR3: CASSQEVTGGRAGYTF. The CDR3 DNA sequence: TGTGCCAGCAGCCAAGAAGTCACAGGGGGCCGGGCTGGCTACACCTTC. The genes are TRBV3-1 (or the pseudogene TRBV3-2) and TRBJ1-2; the match to TRBD1 covers 9 bases. V was pared by 0 bases and J by 7 bases, with 9 bases of the junction left unmatched. Germline V gives CDR1 LGHDT, CDR2 YNNKEL (reference sequence). There are 16 residues in the CDR3.

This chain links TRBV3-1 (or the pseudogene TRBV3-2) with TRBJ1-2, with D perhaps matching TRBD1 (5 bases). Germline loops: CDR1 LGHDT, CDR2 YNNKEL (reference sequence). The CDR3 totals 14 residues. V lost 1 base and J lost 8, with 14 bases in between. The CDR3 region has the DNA TGTGCCAGCAGCCAAGGGGTAGGGGCGCGGGGCTACACCTTC. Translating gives CASSQGVGARGYTF.

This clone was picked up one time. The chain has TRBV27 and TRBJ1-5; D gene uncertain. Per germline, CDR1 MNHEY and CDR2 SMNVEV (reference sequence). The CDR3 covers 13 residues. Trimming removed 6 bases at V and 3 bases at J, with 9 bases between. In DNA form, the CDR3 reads TGTGCCAGCAGATTCCGGGACAATCAGCCCCAGCATTTT. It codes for CASRFRDNQPQHF.

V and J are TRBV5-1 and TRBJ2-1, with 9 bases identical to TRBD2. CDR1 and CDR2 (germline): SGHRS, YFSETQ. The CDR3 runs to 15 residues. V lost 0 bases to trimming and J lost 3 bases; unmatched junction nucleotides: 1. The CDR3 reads CASSLEAGGYNEQFF. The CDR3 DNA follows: TGCGCCAGCAGCTTGGAAGCGGGGGGCTACAATGAGCAGTTCTTC.

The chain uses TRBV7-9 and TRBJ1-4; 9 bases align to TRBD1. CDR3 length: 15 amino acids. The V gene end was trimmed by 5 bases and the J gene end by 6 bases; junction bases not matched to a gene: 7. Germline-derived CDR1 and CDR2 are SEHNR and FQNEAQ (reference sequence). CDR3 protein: CASSLGQGIDEKLFF. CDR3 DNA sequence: TGTGCCAGCAGCCTTGGACAGGGGATAGATGAAAAACTGTTTTTT.

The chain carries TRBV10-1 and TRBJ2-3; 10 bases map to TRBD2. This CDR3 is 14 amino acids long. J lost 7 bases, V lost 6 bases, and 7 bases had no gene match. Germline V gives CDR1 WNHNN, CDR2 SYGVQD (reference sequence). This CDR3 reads CASRLAGEMYTQYF. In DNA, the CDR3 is TGCGCCAGCAGGCTAGCGGGAGAGATGTATACGCAGTATTTT.

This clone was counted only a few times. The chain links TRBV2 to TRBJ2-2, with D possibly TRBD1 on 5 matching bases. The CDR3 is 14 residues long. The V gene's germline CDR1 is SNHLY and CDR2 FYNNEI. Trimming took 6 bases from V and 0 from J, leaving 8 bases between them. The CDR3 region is CASRTATNTGELFF. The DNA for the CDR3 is TGTGCCAGCAGGACAGCCACGAACACCGGGGAGCTGTTTTTT.

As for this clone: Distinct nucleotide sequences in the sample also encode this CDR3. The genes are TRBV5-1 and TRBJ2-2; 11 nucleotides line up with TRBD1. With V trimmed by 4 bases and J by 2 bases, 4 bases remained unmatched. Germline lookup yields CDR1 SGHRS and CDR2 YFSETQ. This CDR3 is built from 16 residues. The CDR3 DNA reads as TGCGCCAGCAGCCTAGGGACAGGGGGAAACACCGGGGAGCTGTTTTTT. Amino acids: CASSLGTGGNTGELFF.

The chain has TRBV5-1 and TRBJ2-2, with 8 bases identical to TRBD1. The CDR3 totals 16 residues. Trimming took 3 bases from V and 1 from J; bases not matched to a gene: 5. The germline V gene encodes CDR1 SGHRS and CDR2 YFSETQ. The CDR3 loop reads CASSSRTGMNTGELFF. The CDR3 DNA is TGCGCCAGCAGCTCTAGGACAGGGATGAACACCGGGGAGCTGTTTTTT.

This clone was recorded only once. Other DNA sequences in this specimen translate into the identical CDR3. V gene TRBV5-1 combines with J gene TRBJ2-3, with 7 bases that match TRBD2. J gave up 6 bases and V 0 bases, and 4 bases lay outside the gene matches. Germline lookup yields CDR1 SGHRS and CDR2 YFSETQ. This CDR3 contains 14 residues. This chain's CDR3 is CASSLVAGADTQYF. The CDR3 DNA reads TGCGCCAGCAGCTTGGTGGCGGGAGCTGATACGCAGTATTTT.

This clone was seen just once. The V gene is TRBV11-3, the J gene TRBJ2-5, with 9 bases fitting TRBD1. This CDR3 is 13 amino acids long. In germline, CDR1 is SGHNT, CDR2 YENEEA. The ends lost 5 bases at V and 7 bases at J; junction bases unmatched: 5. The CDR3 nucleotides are TGTGCCAGCAGCCCGGGACAGGGTGGGACCCAGTACTTC. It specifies CASSPGQGGTQYF.

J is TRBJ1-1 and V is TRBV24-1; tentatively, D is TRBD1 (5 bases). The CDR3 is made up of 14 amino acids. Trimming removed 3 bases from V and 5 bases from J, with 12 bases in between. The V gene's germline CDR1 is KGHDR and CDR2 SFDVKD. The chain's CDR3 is CATSDAGRGTEAFF. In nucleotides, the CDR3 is TGTGCCACCAGTGATGCAGGGCGTGGGACTGAAGCTTTCTTT.

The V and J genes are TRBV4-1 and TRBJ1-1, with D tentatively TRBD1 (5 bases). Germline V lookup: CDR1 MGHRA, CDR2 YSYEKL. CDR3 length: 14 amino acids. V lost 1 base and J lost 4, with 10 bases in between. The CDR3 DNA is TGCGCCAGCAGCCAAGCAGGGCGAAGCACTGAAGCTTTCTTT. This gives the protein CASSQAGRSTEAFF.

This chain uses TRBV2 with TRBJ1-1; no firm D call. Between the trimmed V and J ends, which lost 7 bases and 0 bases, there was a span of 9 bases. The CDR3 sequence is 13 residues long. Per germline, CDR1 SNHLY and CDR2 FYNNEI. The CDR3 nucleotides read TGTGCCAGCACCACGAACATGAACACTGAAGCTTTCTTT. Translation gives CASTTNMNTEAFF.

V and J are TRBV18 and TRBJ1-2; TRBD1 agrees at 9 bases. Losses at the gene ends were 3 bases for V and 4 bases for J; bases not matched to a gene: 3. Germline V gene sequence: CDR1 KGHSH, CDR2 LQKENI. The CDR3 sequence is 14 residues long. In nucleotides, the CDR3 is TGTGCCAGCTCACCGGGACAGGGTTCCTATGGCTACACCTTC. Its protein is CASSPGQGSYGYTF.

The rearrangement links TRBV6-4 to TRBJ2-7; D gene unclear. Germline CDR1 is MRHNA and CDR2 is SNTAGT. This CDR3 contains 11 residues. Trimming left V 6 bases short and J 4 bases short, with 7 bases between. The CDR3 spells CASRTSYEQYF. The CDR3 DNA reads TGTGCCAGCAGAACTTCGTACGAGCAGTACTTC.

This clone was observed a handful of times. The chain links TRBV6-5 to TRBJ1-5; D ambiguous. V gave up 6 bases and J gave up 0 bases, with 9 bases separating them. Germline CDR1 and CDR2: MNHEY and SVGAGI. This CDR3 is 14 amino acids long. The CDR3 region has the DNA TGTGCCAGCAGCCTGAGAGATAGCAATCAGCCCCAGCATTTT. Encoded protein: CASSLRDSNQPQHF.

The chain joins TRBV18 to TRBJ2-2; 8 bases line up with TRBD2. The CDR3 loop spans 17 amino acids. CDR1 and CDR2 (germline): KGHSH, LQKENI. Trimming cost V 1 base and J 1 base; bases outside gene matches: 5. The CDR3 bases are TGTGCCAGCTCACCACGGTCTAGCGGGCTGAACACCGGGGAGCTGTTTTTT. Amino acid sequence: CASSPRSSGLNTGELFF.

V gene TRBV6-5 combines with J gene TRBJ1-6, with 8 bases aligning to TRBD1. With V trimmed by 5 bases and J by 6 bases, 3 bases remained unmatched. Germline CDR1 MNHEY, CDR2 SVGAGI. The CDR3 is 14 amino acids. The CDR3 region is CASSLDRGNSPLHF. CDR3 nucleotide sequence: TGTGCCAGCAGTCTAGACAGGGGTAATTCACCCCTCCACTTT.

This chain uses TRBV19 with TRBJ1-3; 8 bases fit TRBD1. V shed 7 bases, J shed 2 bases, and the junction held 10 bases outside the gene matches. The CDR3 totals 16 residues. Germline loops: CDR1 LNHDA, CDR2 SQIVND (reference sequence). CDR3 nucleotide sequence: TGTGCCAGTACCCCGGACAGGGTTGGGCCTGGAAACACCATATATTTT. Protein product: CASTPDRVGPGNTIYF.

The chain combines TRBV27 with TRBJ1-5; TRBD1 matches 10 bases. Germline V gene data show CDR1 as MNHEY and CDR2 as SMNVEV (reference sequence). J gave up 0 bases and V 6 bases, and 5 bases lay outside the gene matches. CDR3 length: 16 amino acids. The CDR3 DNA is TGTGCCAGCAGCCCCGGGGACAGGGGTAGCAATCAGCCCCAGCATTTT. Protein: CASSPGDRGSNQPQHF.

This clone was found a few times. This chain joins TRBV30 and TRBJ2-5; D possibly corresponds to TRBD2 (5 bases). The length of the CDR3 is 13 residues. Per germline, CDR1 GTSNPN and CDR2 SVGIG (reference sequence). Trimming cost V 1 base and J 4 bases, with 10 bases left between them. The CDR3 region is CAWSGAGGETQYF. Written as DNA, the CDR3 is TGTGCCTGGAGTGGGGCGGGCGGAGAGACCCAGTACTTC.

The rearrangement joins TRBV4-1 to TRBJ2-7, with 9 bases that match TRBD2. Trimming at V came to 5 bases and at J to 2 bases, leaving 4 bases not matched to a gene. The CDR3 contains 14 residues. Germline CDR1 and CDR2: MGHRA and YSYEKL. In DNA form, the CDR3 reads TGCGCCAGCAGCAAGACTAGCGGTACCTACGAGCAGTACTTC. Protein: CASSKTSGTYEQYF.

CDR3 protein: CASSNDRIIQPQHF. CDR3 DNA sequence: TGTGCCAGTAGTAACGACAGGATCATTCAGCCCCAGCATTTT. The chain has TRBV19 and TRBJ1-5, with a possible D match to TRBD1 (6 bases). The germline V gene has CDR1 LNHDA and CDR2 SQIVND (reference sequence). V was cut by 4 bases and J by 6 bases, with 13 bases left in between. The CDR3 has 14 residues.